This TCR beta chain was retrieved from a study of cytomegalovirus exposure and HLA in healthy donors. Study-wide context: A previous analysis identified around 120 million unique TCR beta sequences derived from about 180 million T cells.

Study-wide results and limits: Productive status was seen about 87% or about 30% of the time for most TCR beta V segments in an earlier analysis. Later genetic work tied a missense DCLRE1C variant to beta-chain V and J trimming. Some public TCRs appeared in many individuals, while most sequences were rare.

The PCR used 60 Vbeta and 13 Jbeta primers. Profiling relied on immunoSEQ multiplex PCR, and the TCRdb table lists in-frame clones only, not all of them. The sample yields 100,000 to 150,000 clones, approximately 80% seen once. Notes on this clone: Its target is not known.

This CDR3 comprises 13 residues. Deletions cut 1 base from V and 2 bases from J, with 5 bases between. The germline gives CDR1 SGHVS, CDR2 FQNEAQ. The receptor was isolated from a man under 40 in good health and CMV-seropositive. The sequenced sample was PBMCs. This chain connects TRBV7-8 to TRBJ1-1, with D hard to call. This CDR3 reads CASSLDLNTEAFF. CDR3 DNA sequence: TGTGCCAGCAGCTTAGACCTAAACACTGAAGCTTTCTTT.